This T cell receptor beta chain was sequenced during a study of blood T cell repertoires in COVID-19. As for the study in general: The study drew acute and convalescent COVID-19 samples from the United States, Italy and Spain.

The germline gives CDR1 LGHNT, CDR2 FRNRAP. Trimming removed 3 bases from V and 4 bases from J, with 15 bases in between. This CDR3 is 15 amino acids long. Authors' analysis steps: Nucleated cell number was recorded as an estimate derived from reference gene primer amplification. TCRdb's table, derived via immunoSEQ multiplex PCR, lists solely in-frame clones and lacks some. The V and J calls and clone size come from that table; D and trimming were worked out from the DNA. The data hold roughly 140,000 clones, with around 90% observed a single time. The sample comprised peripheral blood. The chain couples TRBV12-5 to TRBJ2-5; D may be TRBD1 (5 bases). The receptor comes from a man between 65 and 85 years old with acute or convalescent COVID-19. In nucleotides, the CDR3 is TGTGCTAGTGGTTTAGGCAGGGATCCTCGAGAGACCCAGTACTTC. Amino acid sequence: CASGLGRDPRETQYF. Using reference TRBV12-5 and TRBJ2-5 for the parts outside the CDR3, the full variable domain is DARVTQTPRHKVTEMGQEVTMRCQPILGHNTVFWYRQTMMQGLELLAYFRNRAPLDDSGMPKDRFSAEMPDATLATLKIQPSEPRDSAVYFCASGLGRDPRETQYFGPGTRLLVL.